These T cell receptor beta chains were read from a single sample in a study of T cells in tuberculosis. The assay was immunoSEQ multiplex PCR, and TCRdb's table has in-frame clones only and misses some. The data show 30,000 to 35,000 clones, about 91% seen once. The source material was PBMCs, sampled at tuberculosis diagnosis. These receptors were taken from an adult with tuberculosis. Some clones in this sample may be carry-over from other donors' samples. The CDR3 runs from the conserved cysteine through the conserved F or W. D genes are given only for firm matches.

v_gene	j_gene	d_gene	CDR3nt	CDR3aa
TRBV11-2	TRBJ1-3	-	TGTGCCAGCAGCCTACAGGGAAGCTCTGGAAACACCATATATTTT	CASSLQGSSGNTIYF
TRBV9	TRBJ2-1	-	TGTGCCAGCAGCCCAGACTCCGGCTCCTACAATGAGCAGTTCTTC	CASSPDSGSYNEQFF
TRBV5-4	TRBJ1-1	TRBD1	TGTGCCAGCAGCGCCGGGACAGAGAACACTGAAGCTTTCTTT	CASSAGTENTEAFF
TRBV6-1	TRBJ1-5	-	TGTGCCAGCTTGTCAGTGGTTAGCAATCAGCCCCAGCATTTT	CASLSVVSNQPQHF
TRBV9	TRBJ2-2	-	TGTGCCAGCAGCGTAGACGTGGTCAGCGGGGAGCTGTTTTTT	CASSVDVVSGELFF
TRBV6-5	TRBJ1-1	-	TGTGCCAGCAGCGTACAGATGAACACTGAAGCTTTCTTT	CASSVQMNTEAFF
TRBV19	TRBJ1-4	-	TGTGCCAGTAGTTTACAGGGACGAAATGAAAAACTGTTTTTT	CASSLQGRNEKLFF
TRBV7-8	TRBJ2-3	TRBD2	TGTGCCAGCAGTCCCGAGCGGGGGGAGACAGATACGCAGTATTTT	CASSPERGETDTQYF
TRBV6-1	TRBJ2-3	TRBD2	TGTGCCAGCAGTGAAGCCGGGGGGGCCTCAGATACGCAGTATTTT	CASSEAGGASDTQYF
TRBV6-1	TRBJ2-3	TRBD2	TGTGCCAGCAGTGGTGAGACTAGCGGGACAGATACGCAGTATTTT	CASSGETSGTDTQYF
TRBV19	TRBJ2-3	-	TGTGCCAGTAGTCCCCTGGCCCCGTCCCTCACAGATACGCAGTATTTT	CASSPLAPSLTDTQYF
TRBV28	TRBJ1-2	-	TGTGCCAGCAGTCCACCAATCAGGAACTATGGCTACACCTTC	CASSPPIRNYGYTF
TRBV10-2	TRBJ2-3	-	TGCGCCAGCAGTGAGTCCCGCGGGGACACAGATACGCAGTATTTT	CASSESRGDTDTQYF
TRBV6-4	TRBJ2-3	TRBD2	TGTGCCAGCGCGGAAATAGCGGGGGCCGTAGATACGCAGTATTTT	CASAEIAGAVDTQYF
TRBV11-3	TRBJ2-3	TRBD1	TGTGCCAGCAGCTTAAGGTCAGGGGGCGGTACAGATACGCAGTATTTT	CASSLRSGGGTDTQYF
TRBV19	TRBJ2-1	-	TGTGCCAGTACCGGGGGGCTATCCCCGTACAATGAGCAGTTCTTC	CASTGGLSPYNEQFF